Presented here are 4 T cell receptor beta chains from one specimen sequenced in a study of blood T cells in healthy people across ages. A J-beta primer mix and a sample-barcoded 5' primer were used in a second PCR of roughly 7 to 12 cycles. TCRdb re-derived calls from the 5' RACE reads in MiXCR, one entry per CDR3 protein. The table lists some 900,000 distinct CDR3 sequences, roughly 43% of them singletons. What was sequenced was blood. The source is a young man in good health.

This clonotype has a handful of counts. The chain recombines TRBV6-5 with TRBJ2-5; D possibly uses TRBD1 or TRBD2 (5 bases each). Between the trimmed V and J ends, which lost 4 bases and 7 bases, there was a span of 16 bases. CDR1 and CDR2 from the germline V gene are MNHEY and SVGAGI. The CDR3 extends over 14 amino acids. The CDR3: CASSSGRGLPTQYF. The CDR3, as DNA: TGTGCCAGCAGTTCGGGACGGGGTTTGCCGACCCAGTACTTC.

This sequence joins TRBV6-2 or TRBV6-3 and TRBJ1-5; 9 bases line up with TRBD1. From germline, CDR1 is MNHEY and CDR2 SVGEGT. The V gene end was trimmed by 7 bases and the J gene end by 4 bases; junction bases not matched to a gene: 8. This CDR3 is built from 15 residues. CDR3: CASTLGQGGNQPQHF. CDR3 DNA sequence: TGTGCCAGCACCCTGGGACAGGGAGGTAATCAGCCCCAGCATTTT.

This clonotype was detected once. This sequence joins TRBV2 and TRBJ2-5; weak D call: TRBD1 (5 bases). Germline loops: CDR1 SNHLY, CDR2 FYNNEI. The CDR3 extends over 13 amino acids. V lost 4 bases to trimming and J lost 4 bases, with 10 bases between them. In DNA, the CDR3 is TGTGCCAGCAGTGCAGGGCCCAGAGAGACCCAGTACTTC. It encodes CASSAGPRETQYF.

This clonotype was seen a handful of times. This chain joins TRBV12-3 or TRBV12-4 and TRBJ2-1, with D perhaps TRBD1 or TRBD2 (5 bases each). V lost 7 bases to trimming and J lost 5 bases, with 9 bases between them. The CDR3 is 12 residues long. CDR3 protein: CASNWGNNEQFF. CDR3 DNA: TGTGCCAGCAACTGGGGGAACAATGAGCAGTTCTTC.